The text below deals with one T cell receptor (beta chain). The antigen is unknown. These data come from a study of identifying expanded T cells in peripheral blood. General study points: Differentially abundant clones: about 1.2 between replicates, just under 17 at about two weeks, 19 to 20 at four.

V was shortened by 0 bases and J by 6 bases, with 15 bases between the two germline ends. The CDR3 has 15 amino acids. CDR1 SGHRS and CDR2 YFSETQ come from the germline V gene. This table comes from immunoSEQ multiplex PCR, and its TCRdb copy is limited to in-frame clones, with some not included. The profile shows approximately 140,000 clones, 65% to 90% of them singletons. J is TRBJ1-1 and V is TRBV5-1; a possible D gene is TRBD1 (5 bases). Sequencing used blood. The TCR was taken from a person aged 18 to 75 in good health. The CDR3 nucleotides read TGCGCCAGCAGCTTGGAAGCAGGGACGAAGGCTGAAGCTTTCTTT. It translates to CASSLEAGTKAEAFF.